This TCR beta chain was sequenced for a study of blood T cell repertoires in COVID-19. Study-wide background: COVID-19 samples collected from the United States, Italy and Spain covered acute and convalescent phases. From T cells, B-cell-depleted T cells, or PBMCs came the material, which was cDNA or gDNA.

Per the original data handling: Researchers report that nucleated cell counts were estimated from reference gene primer amplification. Generated by immunoSEQ multiplex PCR, the TCRdb table keeps only in-frame clones and is missing some. V and J calls plus clone size are reproduced from that table; the DNA served to infer D and trimming. The sample records almost 400,000 clones, about nine tenths being singletons. Trimming cost V 4 bases and J 4 bases, with 13 bases left between them. Germline values: CDR1 LNHDA, CDR2 SQIVND (reference sequence). The CDR3 covers 15 residues. Categorization into cohorts depended on clinical history that participants reported.

The sequence was obtained from a woman in her 30s who had recovered from COVID-19. The rearrangement links TRBV19 to TRBJ2-2, with a possible D match to TRBD2 (5 bases). Sequencing was performed on PBMCs or T cells enriched from blood (not recorded which). The DNA for the CDR3 is TGTGCCAGTAGTAAGCTGACTACGGGCACCGGGGAGCTGTTTTTT. Its translation: CASSKLTTGTGELFF. Supplemented by reference TRBV19 and TRBJ2-2, the full variable domain reads DGGITQSPKYLFRKEGQNVTLSCEQNLNHDAMYWYRQDPGQGLRLIYYSQIVNDFQKGDIAEGYSVSREKKESFPLTVTSAQKNPTAFYLCASSKLTTGTGELFFGEGSRLTVL.